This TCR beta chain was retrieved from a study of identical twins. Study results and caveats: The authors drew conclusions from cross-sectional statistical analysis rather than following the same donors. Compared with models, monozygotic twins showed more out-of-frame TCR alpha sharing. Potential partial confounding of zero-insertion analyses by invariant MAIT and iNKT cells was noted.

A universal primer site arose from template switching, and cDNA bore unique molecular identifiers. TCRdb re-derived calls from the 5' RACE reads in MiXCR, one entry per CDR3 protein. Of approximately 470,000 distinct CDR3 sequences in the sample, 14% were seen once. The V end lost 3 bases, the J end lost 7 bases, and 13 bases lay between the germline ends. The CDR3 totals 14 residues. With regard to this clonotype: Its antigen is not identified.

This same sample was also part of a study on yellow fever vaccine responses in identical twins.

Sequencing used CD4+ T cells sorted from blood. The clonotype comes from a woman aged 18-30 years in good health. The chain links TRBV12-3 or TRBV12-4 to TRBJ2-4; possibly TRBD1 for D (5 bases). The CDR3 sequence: CASSFLGLGNIQYF. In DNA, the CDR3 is TGTGCCAGCAGTTTTTTGGGGCTCGGGAACATTCAGTACTTC.